This T cell receptor beta chain was observed in a study of cytomegalovirus exposure and HLA in healthy donors. Study-wide points: There were a few CMV-associated chains whose specificity for CMV antigens was confirmed in vitro. Other equally common chains were less clonally expanded than HLA-associated TCR beta chains, a later analysis showed. Trimming of TCR beta V- and J-genes showed a link, identified in a later analysis, to a missense DCLRE1C variant.

Donors had nominal health at sampling but likely had unrecorded immune exposures. Germline V gives CDR1 LNHDA, CDR2 SQIVND (reference sequence). The CDR3 loop spans 14 amino acids. Trimming removed 9 bases from V and 4 bases from J; junction bases left unmatched: 5. The study ran its PCR with 60 Vbeta and 13 Jbeta primers. Libraries were prepared by immunoSEQ multiplex PCR; TCRdb keeps only in-frame clonotypes and omits some of them. The sample contains about 130,000 clones, 80% of which appear only once. As regards this clone: Its antigen is unknown.

This TCR derives from a male donor in good health and CMV-seronegative. Sequencing used PBMCs. The rearrangement links TRBV19 to TRBJ1-6; TRBD1 matches at 8 bases. The chain's CDR3 is CARTGALYNSPLHF. The CDR3 bases are TGTGCCAGGACAGGGGCACTTTATAATTCACCCCTCCACTTT.